Each of the 2 T cell receptor beta chains below was sequenced from the same sample in a study of T cell repertoires in cytomegalovirus infection. MiXCR was run by TCRdb on the reads, yielding one entry per CDR3 protein. The sample includes about 740,000 distinct CDR3 sequences, less than 40% of them seen just once. The specimen sequenced was PBMCs. Source of these receptors: a human donor in good health (CMV status not recorded). Some clones in this sample may be carry-over from other donors' samples.

This sequence joins TRBV12-3 or TRBV12-4 and TRBJ1-6, with D perhaps TRBD1 (6 bases). Deletions cut 6 bases from V and 9 bases from J, with 15 bases between. The CDR3 consists of 14 residues. The CDR3 coding sequence is TGTGCCAGCAGGGGGGCCTGGGAGGTTTCACCCCTCCACTTT. Translated: CASRGAWEVSPLHF.

The table lists this clonotype with a few counts. The V and J genes are TRBV5-1 and TRBJ2-3, with 7 bases lining up with TRBD1. Germline CDR1 reads SGHRS; CDR2 reads YFSETQ. CDR3 length: 16 amino acids. The junction had 6 bases not matched to a gene; V was cut back by 0 bases and J by 2 bases. The CDR3 loop reads CASSLGQGKATDTQYF. CDR3 DNA: TGCGCCAGCAGCTTGGGACAGGGTAAAGCCACAGATACGCAGTATTTT.